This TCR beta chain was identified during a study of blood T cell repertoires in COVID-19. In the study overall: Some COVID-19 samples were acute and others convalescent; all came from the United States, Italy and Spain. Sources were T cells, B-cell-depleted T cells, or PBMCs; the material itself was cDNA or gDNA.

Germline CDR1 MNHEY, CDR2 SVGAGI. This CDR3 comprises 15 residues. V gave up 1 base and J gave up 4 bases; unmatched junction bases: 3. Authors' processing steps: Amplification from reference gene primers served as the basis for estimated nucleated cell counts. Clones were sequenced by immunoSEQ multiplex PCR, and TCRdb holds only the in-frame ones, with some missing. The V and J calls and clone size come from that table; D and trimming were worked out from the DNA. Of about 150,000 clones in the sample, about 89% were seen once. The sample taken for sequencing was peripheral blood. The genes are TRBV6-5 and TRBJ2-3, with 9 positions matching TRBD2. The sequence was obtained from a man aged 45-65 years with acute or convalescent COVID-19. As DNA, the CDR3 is TGTGCCAGCAGTTACTTTAGCGGGGGCTCAGATACGCAGTATTTT. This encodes CASSYFSGGSDTQYF.